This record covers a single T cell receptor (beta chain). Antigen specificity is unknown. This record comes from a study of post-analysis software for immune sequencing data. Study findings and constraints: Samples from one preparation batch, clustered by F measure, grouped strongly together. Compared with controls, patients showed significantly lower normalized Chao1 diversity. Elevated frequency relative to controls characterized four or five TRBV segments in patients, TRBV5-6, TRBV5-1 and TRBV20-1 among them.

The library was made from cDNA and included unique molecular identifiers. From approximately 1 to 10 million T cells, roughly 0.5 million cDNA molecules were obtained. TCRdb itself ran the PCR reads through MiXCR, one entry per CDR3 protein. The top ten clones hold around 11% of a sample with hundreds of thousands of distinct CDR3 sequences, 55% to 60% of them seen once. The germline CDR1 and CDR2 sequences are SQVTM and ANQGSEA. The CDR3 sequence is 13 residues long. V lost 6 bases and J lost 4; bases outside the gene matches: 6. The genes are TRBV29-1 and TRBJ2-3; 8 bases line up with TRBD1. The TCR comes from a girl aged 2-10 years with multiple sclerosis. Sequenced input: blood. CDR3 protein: CSVRTGNADTQYF. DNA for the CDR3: TGCAGCGTGCGGACAGGGAATGCAGATACGCAGTATTTT.